This TCR beta chain was captured in a study of tumour-infiltrating T cells in Burkitt lymphoma. The V gene lost 4 bases and the J gene lost 7 bases, with 15 bases spanning the gap. CDR3 length equals 14 residues. Germline CDR1 SGHRS, CDR2 YFSETQ. Sequencing used immunoSEQ multiplex PCR; TCRdb keeps in-frame clones, though not all of them. The data show some 1,700 clones, about two fifths seen once. Sequencing was carried out using tumor tissue. This sequence was found in a human donor with Burkitt lymphoma. The chain carries TRBV5-1 and TRBJ1-3; weak D call: TRBD1 (6 bases). Written as DNA, the CDR3 is TGCGCCAGCAGCGCACAGGGAAACACCAACACCATATATTTT. Amino acid sequence: CASSAQGNTNTIYF.